The rows below give T cell receptor beta chains drawn from one sample of a study of control samples from healthy donors and cancer patients. The table came from immunoSEQ multiplex PCR; TCRdb's copy has only in-frame clones and leaves some out. Here the sample spans around 140,000 clones, 91% being singletons. Input material: blood. Receptors originate from a young man in good health. The CDR3 runs from the conserved cysteine through the conserved F or W. D genes are given only for firm matches. A row's size may be missing; if present it is once, few, many or a size class.

j_gene	v_gene	abundance	d_gene	CDR3nt	CDR3aa
TRBJ2-1	TRBV6-1	NA	TRBD2	TGTGCCAGCAGTGCAACTAGCGGGGCCCCCTACAATGAGCAGTTCTTC	CASSATSGAPYNEQFF
TRBJ2-3	TRBV7-6	once	TRBD2	TGTGCCAGCAGACCCGGACTAGCGGGAGGGACAGATACGCAGTATTTT	CASRPGLAGGTDTQYF
TRBJ1-6	TRBV4-1	NA	NA	TGCGCCAGCAGCCAAGGACAATCACCCCTCCACTTT	CASSQGQSPLHF
TRBJ2-6	TRBV27	NA	NA	TGTGCCAGCAGCCGCAAAGTGCCCAGCTCTGGGGCCAACGTCCTGACTTTC	CASSRKVPSSGANVLTF
TRBJ2-7	TRBV27	NA	TRBD1	TGTGCCAGCAGCCCAAGTGCCGGGACAGGGACCTACGAGCAGTACTTC	CASSPSAGTGTYEQYF
TRBJ1-1	TRBV29-1	NA	NA	TGCAGCGTTGTCCAACAGTTGAACACTGAAGCTTTCTTT	CSVVQQLNTEAFF
TRBJ2-1	TRBV4-1	NA	NA	TGCGCCAGCAGCCACCTACAGGGCAATGAGCAGTTCTTC	CASSHLQGNEQFF
TRBJ2-3	TRBV4-1	NA	TRBD2	TGCGCCAGCAGCCAAGATAAGGCTAGCGGGGTGGATAGCACAGATACGCAGTATTTT	CASSQDKASGVDSTDTQYF
TRBJ1-2	TRBV7-9	NA	NA	TGTGCCAGCAGCTTGGGGGGGGCTGCCGGCTACACCTTC	CASSLGGAAGYTF
TRBJ1-2	TRBV5-1	NA	TRBD1	TGCGCCAGCAGCTTGGGGGACAGTGGATTGCTTTATGACTACACCTTC	CASSLGDSGLLYDYTF
TRBJ1-3	TRBV3-1/TRBV3-2	NA	NA	TGTGCCAGCAGCCAAGGGCTTTTGGGAAACACCATATATTTT	CASSQGLLGNTIYF
TRBJ1-6	TRBV5-4	NA	NA	TGTGCCAGCAGCTTGGGGGCTCCTGAGAGCTCCTATAATTCACCCCTCCACTTT	CASSLGAPESSYNSPLHF
TRBJ1-5	TRBV28	NA	NA	TGTGCCAGCAGGAGAAGGGGCAATCAGCCCCAGCATTTT	CASRRRGNQPQHF
TRBJ2-1	TRBV4-3	NA	NA	TGCGCCAGCAGCCAGGATTGGGGGGCGTACAATGAGCAGTTCTTC	CASSQDWGAYNEQFF
TRBJ1-1	TRBV19	NA	NA	TGTGCCAGTAGAGCGGGGGGAGGGACCGGCACTGAAGCTTTCTTT	CASRAGGGTGTEAFF
TRBJ2-5	TRBV15	NA	NA	TGTGCCACCAGCAGAGATAGGGAAGAGACCCAGTACTTC	CATSRDREETQYF
TRBJ1-2	TRBV14	NA	NA	TGTGCCAGCAGCCAGTTTTCAGGGATCTATGGCTACACCTTC	CASSQFSGIYGYTF
TRBJ2-1	TRBV4-3	NA	TRBD1	TGCGCCAGCAGCCAAGAGCAGGGGGCTGGGAATGAGCAGTTCTTC	CASSQEQGAGNEQFF
TRBJ1-2	TRBV5-1	NA	NA	TGCGCCAGCAGCGCAAGACAGAATAACTATGGCTACACCTTC	CASSARQNNYGYTF
TRBJ1-1	TRBV19	NA	NA	TGTGCCAGTGGAGGGAGGGCTGAAGCTTTCTTT	CASGGRAEAFF
TRBJ2-6	TRBV3-1/TRBV3-2	NA	TRBD2	TGTGCCAGCAGCCAAGTAGGGCTAGCGGGGGGGCCTGGGGCCAACGTCCTGACTTTC	CASSQVGLAGGPGANVLTF
TRBJ2-5	TRBV6-5	NA	TRBD1	TGTGCCAGCAGTTACTCAGGGGGCAGGGAGACCCAGTACTTC	CASSYSGGRETQYF
TRBJ2-5	TRBV3-1/TRBV3-2	NA	NA	TGTGCCAGCAGCCAAGGTTCGGGGGATTCTCGAGAGACCCAGTACTTC	CASSQGSGDSRETQYF
TRBJ1-2	TRBV4-1	NA	NA	TGCGCCAGCAGCCAACGCGGACTCAAAAAACCCCATGGCTACACCTTC	CASSQRGLKKPHGYTF
TRBJ1-2	TRBV2	NA	NA	TGTGCCAGCATTTTTGACAGCCTTAATGGCTACACCTTC	CASIFDSLNGYTF
TRBJ2-1	TRBV7-3	NA	NA	TGTGCCAGCAGCTTAACCGCGGGCAGTGAGCAGTTCTTC	CASSLTAGSEQFF
TRBJ2-3	TRBV4-1	NA	NA	TGCGCCAGCAGCCAAGAGTCCGACAGCACAGATACGCAGTATTTT	CASSQESDSTDTQYF
TRBJ1-1	TRBV7-9	NA	NA	TGTGCCAGCAGCCCTGGGGAGGTGTTGAAGGCTTTCTTT	CASSPGEVLKAFF
TRBJ2-7	TRBV7-8	few	NA	TGTGCCAGCACCCGGAGGGGGCAGTGGGTGCAGTACTTC	CASTRRGQWVQYF
TRBJ1-1	TRBV7-2	NA	TRBD1	TGTGCCAGCAGCTTCCCCACAGGGGAGGGCACTGAAGCTTTCTTT	CASSFPTGEGTEAFF
TRBJ2-7	TRBV23-1	NA	NA	TGCGCCAGCAGTCAATCCTGGCGGACGAACTACGAGCAGTACTTC	CASSQSWRTNYEQYF
TRBJ2-5	TRBV5-1	NA	NA	TGCGCCAGCAGCCCGGTGGGGGATGGGACCCAGTACTTC	CASSPVGDGTQYF
TRBJ2-7	TRBV6-5	NA	NA	TGTGCCAGCTATACCGGGACACCCTACGAGCAGTACTTC	CASYTGTPYEQYF
TRBJ1-6	TRBV4-1	NA	NA	TGCGCCAGCAGTCCAAACCCAGGGGTCTCCTATAATTCACCCCTCCACTTT	CASSPNPGVSYNSPLHF
TRBJ2-1	TRBV10-2	once	NA	TGCGCCAGCAGTGAGTCCGGTGAGCAGTTCTTC	CASSESGEQFF
TRBJ2-1	TRBV6-4	NA	NA	TGTGCCAGCAGTGAACACCTCACGGGTGAGCAGTTCTTC	CASSEHLTGEQFF
TRBJ1-2	TRBV7-9	NA	NA	TGTGCCAGCAGCTCATGGGACATCTCTTATGGCTACACCTTC	CASSSWDISYGYTF
TRBJ1-2	TRBV28	once	NA	TGTGCCAGCAGTTTATGGGGCCGGGAGCAGTACTATGGCTACACCTTC	CASSLWGREQYYGYTF
TRBJ2-7	TRBV2	NA	TRBD1	TGTGCCAGCAGCAAAGAACGACAGGGACCCACCCACGAGCAGTACTTC	CASSKERQGPTHEQYF
TRBJ2-3	TRBV27	NA	NA	TGTGCCAGCGCCAGGACGTCAGATACGCAGTATTTT	CASARTSDTQYF
TRBJ1-2	TRBV6-1	few	TRBD1	TGTGCCAGCAGTGAAGGACAGGGCCATGGCTACACCTTC	CASSEGQGHGYTF
TRBJ2-7	TRBV5-1	NA	NA	TGCGCCAGCAGCCGAAACAGGGTCGGCGACGAGCAGTACTTC	CASSRNRVGDEQYF
TRBJ1-2	TRBV9	NA	NA	TGTGCCAGCAGCGTGGGGCGGGCGGCGAACTATGGCTACACCTTC	CASSVGRAANYGYTF
TRBJ2-7	TRBV4-2	NA	NA	TGTGCCAGCAGCCAAGGGGGGCAGGGAGGCTCCTACGAGCAGTACTTC	CASSQGGQGGSYEQYF
TRBJ1-5	TRBV10-1	NA	NA	TGCGCCAGCAGTGAGTCTGACGGTGGCAATCAGCCCCAGCATTTT	CASSESDGGNQPQHF
TRBJ2-1	TRBV4-1	NA	NA	TGCGCCAGCAGTCAACGGGCGGGGGCGATCAATGAGCAGTTCTTC	CASSQRAGAINEQFF
TRBJ2-7	TRBV7-2	few	TRBD2	TGTGCCAGCAGCTTAAGCGGGGGAGATCTACGAGCGCAGTACTTC	CASSLSGGDLRAQYF
TRBJ2-1	TRBV4-3	few	TRBD2	TGCGCCAGCAGCCAGGTAGCGGGGGTATATGAGCAGTTCTTC	CASSQVAGVYEQFF
TRBJ1-3	TRBV5-1	NA	NA	TGCGCCAGCAGCTTCGAACCCACACGAACTGGAAACACCATATATTTT	CASSFEPTRTGNTIYF
TRBJ2-2	TRBV5-1	NA	NA	TGCGCCAGCAGCCTCGGCGGGGACACCGGGGAGCTGTTTTTT	CASSLGGDTGELFF
TRBJ1-2	TRBV5-6	NA	NA	TGTGCCAGCAGCTTGGGGGAAACAGGGATCTATGGCTACACCTTC	CASSLGETGIYGYTF